The 20 T cell receptor beta chains in this list originate from one sample, sequenced in a study of cytomegalovirus exposure and HLA in healthy donors. 60 Vbeta and 13 Jbeta primers were used in PCR. Method: immunoSEQ multiplex PCR; TCRdb's copy keeps in-frame clones and lacks some. The table records about 180,000 clones, under 85% of them present only once. Sequenced sample: PBMCs. The receptors shown here come from a male donor in good health and CMV-seronegative.

V usage is TRBV6-5 and J usage is TRBJ1-1; the D gene is possibly TRBD1 (5 bases). The CDR3 loop spans 13 amino acids. The germline V gene has CDR1 MNHEY and CDR2 SVGAGI. V lost 7 bases and J 4 bases, leaving 13 bases between the germline ends. CDR3 sequence (DNA): TGTGCCAGCAATACAGGAAGGGGCACTGAAGCTTTCTTT. This gives the protein CASNTGRGTEAFF.

This clone appeared a single time. The V call is TRBV18, the J call TRBJ1-5, with TRBD1 as a possible D gene (5 bases). With 6 bases removed from V and 0 bases from J, the gap between germline ends came to 12 bases. Per the germline V gene, CDR1 is KGHSH and CDR2 is LQKENI. This CDR3 is 15 amino acids long. The CDR3 spells CASSPGGGSNQPQHF. The CDR3 DNA sequence: TGTGCCAGCTCCCCGGGGGGGGGTAGCAATCAGCCCCAGCATTTT.

This clone has only a few counts. The gene calls are TRBV7-8 and TRBJ1-5; 7 bases match TRBD1. The germline gives CDR1 SGHVS, CDR2 FQNEAQ. The V segment lost 5 bases and the J segment 5 bases; nucleotides outside the gene matches: 3. This CDR3 region has 13 residues. This CDR3 is CASSPRGDQPQHF. Written as DNA, the CDR3 is TGTGCCAGCAGCCCCAGGGGGGATCAGCCCCAGCATTTT.

The rearrangement uses TRBV18 and TRBJ2-7; TRBD1 matches at 9 bases. V lost 2 bases and J lost 2; bases outside the gene matches: 7. The CDR3 loop spans 16 amino acids. Germline values: CDR1 KGHSH, CDR2 LQKENI. This chain's CDR3 is CASSPGGGQGAYEQYF. CDR3 sequence (DNA): TGTGCCAGCTCACCAGGGGGGGGACAGGGAGCCTACGAGCAGTACTTC.

V gene TRBV7-3 combines with J gene TRBJ2-7, with 8 positions matching TRBD2. The CDR3 loop spans 14 amino acids. V lost 5 bases and J lost 7; bases outside the gene matches: 10. CDR1 SGHTA and CDR2 FQGTGA come from the germline V gene. The CDR3 region is CASSPTGGAWEQYF. The DNA for the CDR3 is TGTGCCAGCAGCCCAACGGGGGGGGCGTGGGAGCAGTACTTC.

The chain has TRBV28 and TRBJ2-7; 11 bases match TRBD1. J gave up 3 bases and V 6 bases, and 7 bases lay outside the gene matches. Germline loops: CDR1 MDHEN, CDR2 SYDVKM. The CDR3 loop spans 15 amino acids. CDR3 region: CASSNRDRGIYEQYF. For the CDR3, the DNA is TGTGCCAGCAGCAACCGGGACAGGGGGATCTACGAGCAGTACTTC.

This clone was seen only a few times. J is TRBJ2-4 and V is TRBV6-5, with 13 bases aligning to TRBD2. Germline lookup yields CDR1 MNHEY and CDR2 SVGAGI. CDR3 length equals 14 residues. After removal of 6 bases from V and 9 bases from J, the junction contained 5 bases not matched to a gene. Here the CDR3 reads CASSLTSGRGIQYF. CDR3 sequence (DNA): TGTGCCAGCAGCCTAACTAGCGGGAGGGGCATTCAGTACTTC.

Details on this clone: Other DNA sequences within the sample encode an identical CDR3. The chain couples TRBV15 to TRBJ2-1, with TRBD2 identical over 11 bases. V lost 5 bases, J lost 8 bases, and 11 bases stayed unmatched. Germline CDR1 is LNHNV and CDR2 is YYDKDF (reference sequence). The CDR3 is 16 residues long. This CDR3 reads CATSRVVAGGLDEQFF. The CDR3 region has the DNA TGTGCCACCAGCCGTGTGGTAGCGGGAGGGCTTGATGAGCAGTTCTTC.

This chain connects TRBV6-5 to TRBJ2-1; unclear D gene. Germline V lookup: CDR1 MNHEY, CDR2 SVGAGI. The ends were cut back, 4 bases at V and 0 bases at J, with 10 bases in the middle. The CDR3 consists of 15 residues. CDR3 residues: CASSFDWSSYNEQFF. Written as DNA, the CDR3 is TGTGCCAGCAGTTTCGACTGGAGCTCCTACAATGAGCAGTTCTTC.

This chain connects TRBV9 to TRBJ1-3; a possible D gene is TRBD1 (6 bases). The CDR3 contains 15 residues. Germline V gene lookup returns CDR1 SGDLS and CDR2 YYNGEE. With 0 bases removed from V and 4 bases from J, the gap between germline ends came to 11 bases. The CDR3 reads CASSVGVGGGNTIYF. The CDR3 DNA reads TGTGCCAGCAGCGTAGGGGTAGGGGGAGGAAACACCATATATTTT.

This chain joins TRBV5-4 and TRBJ2-7, with a possible D match to TRBD2 (7 bases). The V end was cut by 0 bases, the J end by 6 bases, with 13 bases between. Germline V gene sequence: CDR1 SGHNT, CDR2 YYREEE (reference sequence). There are 14 residues in the CDR3. The CDR3 here is CASSLGAGAGEQYF. CDR3 DNA: TGTGCCAGCAGCTTGGGGGCGGGGGCGGGCGAGCAGTACTTC. Combining the CDR3 with reference TRBV5-4 and TRBJ2-7 gives the whole variable domain ETGVTQSPTHLIKTRGQQVTLRCSSQSGHNTVSWYQQALGQGPQFIFQYYREEENGRGNFPPRFSGLQFPNYSSELNVNALELDDSALYLCASSLGAGAGEQYFGPGTRLTVT.

The chain recombines TRBV7-2 with TRBJ2-2; D not certain. Germline V CDR1 and CDR2: SGHTA, FQGNSA. The V end lost 7 bases, the J end lost 4 bases, and 16 bases lay between the germline ends. CDR3 length: 15 residues. The DNA of the CDR3 is TGTGCCAGCACCTATCCTACCACCGTCACCGGGGAGCTGTTTTTT. As protein: CASTYPTTVTGELFF.

This clone was seen more than once but under ten times. The J gene is TRBJ1-1, the V gene TRBV4-3; 7 bases are a match to TRBD1. This CDR3 has 15 amino acids. Germline trimming cut 2 bases from V and 3 bases from J; bases unmatched to any gene: 6. The germline V gene has CDR1 LGHNA and CDR2 YSLEER. CDR3 nucleotides: TGCGCCAGCAGCCAAACACAGGGGCCAGACACTGAAGCTTTCTTT. Translation gives CASSQTQGPDTEAFF.

This clone was detected only once. The chain uses TRBV21-1 and TRBJ2-1; the tabulated D call, TRBD2, remains unverified against the DNA. TRBV21-1 is flagged as a pseudogene. The CDR3 consists of 13 residues. CDR3 sequence reads: CASSGGAHNEQFF. The CDR3 coding sequence is TGTGCCAGCAGCGGGGGGGCACACAATGAGCAGTTCTTC.

The chain carries TRBV27 and TRBJ2-7, with unresolved D. V was clipped by 3 bases and J by 12 bases, with 18 bases between them. The CDR3 runs to 13 residues. Per germline, CDR1 MNHEY and CDR2 SMNVEV (reference sequence). The chain's CDR3 is CASSLALLGQLYF. CDR3 nucleotide sequence: TGTGCCAGCAGTTTGGCCCTCCTAGGCCAACTGTACTTC.

This chain connects TRBV19 to TRBJ2-4, with D tentatively TRBD2 (6 bases). The CDR3 covers 14 residues. CDR1 is LNHDA, CDR2 SQIVND, per germline (reference sequence). With 0 bases removed from V and 7 bases from J, the gap between germline ends came to 10 bases. The CDR3 DNA reads as TGTGCCAGTAGTATAGAGGCAGGGAGGAACATTCAGTACTTC. Protein: CASSIEAGRNIQYF.

V is TRBV4-2 and J is TRBJ2-3; D call uncertain. Trimming left V 0 bases short and J 2 bases short, with 6 bases between. This CDR3 comprises 14 residues. Germline V gene data show CDR1 as LGHNA and CDR2 as YNFKEQ. CDR3 coding DNA: TGTGCCAGCAGCCAAGATTCCTCCACAGATACGCAGTATTTT. This gives the protein CASSQDSSTDTQYF.

This chain links TRBV9 with TRBJ1-1; D is perhaps TRBD1 (6 bases). V was trimmed by 0 bases and J by 4 bases, leaving 10 bases between them. Germline assignment: CDR1 SGDLS and CDR2 YYNGEE. CDR3 size: 14 residues. The CDR3 region has the DNA TGTGCCAGCAGCGTAGGAACAGGGACCACTGAAGCTTTCTTT. The encoded protein is CASSVGTGTTEAFF.

This clone appeared a single time. This rearrangement joins TRBV11-1 to TRBJ2-2; maybe TRBD2 (5 bases). Per germline, CDR1 SGHAT and CDR2 FQDESV (reference sequence). Trimming stripped 1 base from V and 3 bases from J, with 6 bases between. This CDR3 contains 14 residues. The CDR3 region has the DNA TGTGCCAGCAGCTTAGGGACTTACACCGGGGAGCTGTTTTTT. Translating it yields CASSLGTYTGELFF.

This clone was counted only a few times. The chain uses TRBV4-1 and TRBJ1-5; 7 bases map to TRBD1. Germline loops: CDR1 MGHRA, CDR2 YSYEKL. The CDR3 covers 15 residues. V was clipped by 3 bases and J by 5 bases; unmatched bases: 7. This chain's CDR3 is CASSHYRGTDQPQHF. CDR3 bases: TGCGCCAGCAGCCATTACAGGGGTACGGATCAGCCCCAGCATTTT.